The 2 T cell receptor beta chains reported below all come from one sample, sequenced in a study of early T cells in non-severe SARS-CoV-2 infection. TCRdb itself ran the 5' RACE reads through MiXCR, one entry per CDR3 protein. The table includes tens of thousands of distinct CDR3 sequences, 3.9% detected once. Sequences were obtained from whole blood. The receptor source for this set is an adult who was a healthcare worker with PCR-confirmed SARS-CoV-2 infection or an uninfected control (not recorded which).

This clonotype is medium-sized within its sample. The J gene is TRBJ1-4, the V gene TRBV4-2; 7 nucleotides match TRBD1. V shed 1 base and J 6 bases; nucleotides not matched to a gene: 2. The CDR3 has 14 residues. In germline, CDR1 is LGHNA, CDR2 YNFKEQ. The CDR3 spells CASSQVGTDEKLFF. The CDR3 DNA reads as TGTGCCAGCAGCCAAGTCGGGACAGATGAAAAACTGTTTTTT.

This clonotype was detected many times. This chain joins TRBV18 and TRBJ1-6; D not certain. Per the germline V gene, CDR1 is KGHSH and CDR2 is LQKENI. The CDR3 length is 14 residues. V lost 2 bases and J lost 9, with 11 bases in between. The CDR3 protein is CASSPSTGSSPLHF. The CDR3 DNA follows: TGTGCCAGCTCACCAAGTACGGGTAGTTCACCCCTCCACTTT.